Listed below are T cell receptor beta chains from one sample, sequenced in a study of regulatory T cells in long-lasting Graves disease. TCRdb re-called the multiplex PCR reads through MiXCR, storing one row per CDR3 protein. The repertoire has around 320,000 distinct CDR3 sequences, roughly a sixth of them found once; the top ten carry just under 30%. This sample was also put to use in a study of T cells in Graves' hyperthyroidism and ophthalmopathy.

Sequenced here: peripheral blood mononuclear cells (PBMCs), sampled at new diagnosis, from a patient treated with antithyroid drugs. Every receptor here comes from a man aged 40-55 years with Graves disease. Both conserved end residues are part of each CDR3. The D gene is left open where the match is weak. Some rows have no size entry. The others give once, few or many, or a class for an expanded clone.

size: few; length: 15; J: TRBJ2-7; V: TRBV3-1; D: TRBD1; CDR3: CASRERDRGSYEQYF; DNA: TGTGCCAGCAGAGAAAGGGACAGGGGCTCCTACGAGCAGTACTTC
size: -; length: 14; J: TRBJ2-6; V: TRBV18; D: -; CDR3: CASSPTQPPYVLTF; DNA: TGTGCCAGCTCACCAACACAGCCCCCCTACGTCCTGACTTTC
size: -; length: 15; J: TRBJ2-5; V: TRBV4-2; D: -; CDR3: CASSQEGEFWETQYF; DNA: TGTGCCAGCAGCCAAGAGGGGGAGTTCTGGGAGACCCAGTACTTC
size: few; length: 15; J: TRBJ2-1; V: TRBV20-1; D: -; CDR3: CSASTGLHRGNEQFF; DNA: TGCAGTGCTAGTACGGGACTTCACCGGGGCAATGAGCAGTTCTTC
size: many; length: 13; J: TRBJ2-7; V: TRBV10-3; D: -; CDR3: CAISAMRGAEQYF; DNA: TGTGCCATCAGTGCCATGAGGGGTGCCGAGCAGTACTTC
size: -; length: 16; J: TRBJ2-7; V: TRBV28; D: TRBD2; CDR3: CASSPLSSGVSYEQYF; DNA: TGTGCCAGCAGTCCCCTTTCTAGCGGAGTCTCCTACGAGCAGTACTTC
size: -; length: 14; J: TRBJ2-1; V: TRBV19; D: TRBD2; CDR3: CASSGLAEYNEQFF; DNA: TGTGCCAGTAGCGGACTAGCGGAGTACAATGAGCAGTTCTTC
size: many; length: 17; J: TRBJ2-7; V: TRBV11-2; D: TRBD2; CDR3: CASSLEGRGVELDEQYF; DNA: TGTGCCAGCAGCTTAGAGGGGCGGGGGGTAGAATTGGACGAGCAGTACTTC
size: many; length: 13; J: TRBJ1-5; V: TRBV7-2; D: TRBD1; CDR3: CASSWTGVQPQHF; DNA: TGTGCCAGCAGCTGGACAGGGGTCCAGCCCCAGCATTTT
size: many; length: 14; J: TRBJ1-2; V: TRBV2; D: TRBD1; CDR3: CASSDTGGGYGYTF; DNA: TGTGCCAGCAGTGACACAGGGGGCGGGTATGGCTACACCTTC
size: many; length: 18; J: TRBJ2-3; V: TRBV28; D: TRBD2; CDR3: CASSLWSLAGGLPDTQYF; DNA: TGTGCCAGCAGTTTATGGTCGCTAGCGGGGGGGCTGCCAGATACGCAGTATTTT
size: many; length: 15; J: TRBJ2-1; V: TRBV4-1; D: -; CDR3: CASSQEEQTYNEQFF; DNA: TGCGCCAGCAGCCAAGAAGAACAGACATACAATGAGCAGTTCTTC
size: -; length: 14; J: TRBJ1-3; V: TRBV2; D: -; CDR3: CASSAGSRGNTIYF; DNA: TGTGCCAGCAGTGCCGGAAGCAGAGGAAACACCATATATTTT
size: -; length: 16; J: TRBJ1-1; V: TRBV4-1; D: -; CDR3: CASSQDRGGPNTEAFF; DNA: TGCGCCAGCAGCCAAGATCGGGGAGGGCCTAACACTGAAGCTTTCTTT
size: few; length: 14; J: TRBJ2-7; V: TRBV20-1; D: TRBD1; CDR3: CSARDTQGVYEQYF; DNA: TGCAGTGCTAGAGATACCCAGGGGGTGTACGAGCAGTACTTC
size: -; length: 11; J: TRBJ1-1; V: TRBV20-1; D: -; CDR3: CSARDRPEAFF; DNA: TGCAGTGCTAGAGATCGCCCAGAAGCTTTCTTT
size: few; length: 13; J: TRBJ1-1; V: TRBV20-1; D: TRBD1; CDR3: CSAQGEMNTEAFF; DNA: TGCAGTGCCCAGGGGGAGATGAACACTGAAGCTTTCTTT
size: many; length: 14; J: TRBJ2-7; V: TRBV5-1; D: TRBD1; CDR3: CASRRQGFSDEQYF; DNA: TGCGCCAGCAGAAGACAGGGATTTTCCGACGAGCAGTACTTC
size: -; length: 14; J: TRBJ1-2; V: TRBV11-1; D: -; CDR3: CASSPSDGNYGYTF; DNA: TGTGCCAGCAGCCCTTCGGACGGAAACTATGGCTACACCTTC
size: few; length: 15; J: TRBJ2-2; V: TRBV12-3/TRBV12-4; D: -; CDR3: CATRAPALNSGELFF; DNA: TGTGCCACCCGCGCCCCCGCCCTTAATTCCGGGGAGCTGTTTTTT
size: -; length: 15; J: TRBJ2-5; V: TRBV11-3; D: TRBD2; CDR3: CASSPTAGGKETQYF; DNA: TGTGCCAGCAGCCCTACAGCGGGGGGGAAAGAGACCCAGTACTTC
size: many; length: 12; J: TRBJ2-4; V: TRBV29-1; D: -; CDR3: CSVVDSQNIQYF; DNA: TGCAGCGTTGTAGACAGCCAAAACATTCAGTACTTC
size: -; length: 16; J: TRBJ2-2; V: TRBV10-3; D: -; CDR3: CAISVDPPRNTGELFF; DNA: TGTGCCATCAGTGTGGACCCTCCCAGGAACACCGGGGAGCTGTTTTTT
size: -; length: 11; J: TRBJ2-1; V: TRBV4-1; D: -; CDR3: CASTRYNEQFF; DNA: TGCGCCAGCACCCGTTACAATGAGCAGTTCTTC
size: many; length: 12; J: TRBJ2-5; V: TRBV7-9; D: -; CDR3: CASSRSGETQYF; DNA: TGTGCCAGCAGCCGCAGTGGGGAGACCCAGTACTTC
size: many; length: 17; J: TRBJ1-6; V: TRBV11-2; D: -; CDR3: CASSPRQSTRSNSPLHF; DNA: TGTGCCAGCAGCCCTAGACAGTCCACTAGATCAAATTCACCCCTCCACTTT
size: few; length: 11; J: TRBJ2-1; V: TRBV29-1; D: -; CDR3: CSVAGHNEQFF; DNA: TGCAGCGTTGCCGGGCACAATGAGCAGTTCTTC
size: -; length: 15; J: TRBJ1-4; V: TRBV11-2; D: -; CDR3: CASSPTRRSNEKLFF; DNA: TGTGCCAGCAGCCCCACCAGGAGAAGTAATGAAAAACTGTTTTTT
size: -; length: 13; J: TRBJ2-7; V: TRBV20-1; D: -; CDR3: CSAHSRTDYEQYF; DNA: TGCAGTGCTCATAGCAGGACAGACTACGAGCAGTACTTC
size: few; length: 15; J: TRBJ1-2; V: TRBV6-4; D: -; CDR3: CASSYTTAFNYGYTF; DNA: TGTGCCAGCAGTTACACGACAGCCTTTAACTATGGCTACACCTTC
size: -; length: 12; J: TRBJ1-4; V: TRBV29-1; D: TRBD1; CDR3: CSGGQGNEKLFF; DNA: TGCAGCGGAGGACAGGGAAACGAAAAACTGTTTTTT
size: many; length: 13; J: TRBJ1-6; V: TRBV7-3; D: TRBD1; CDR3: CASSSTGFSPLHF; DNA: TGTGCCAGCAGCTCGACAGGGTTCTCACCCCTCCACTTT
size: many; length: 15; J: TRBJ2-3; V: TRBV28; D: -; CDR3: CASSLAGLSTDTQYF; DNA: TGTGCCAGCAGTTTAGCGGGGCTTAGCACAGATACGCAGTATTTT
size: -; length: 18; J: TRBJ1-3; V: TRBV9; D: TRBD1; CDR3: CASSVKPTTGTLGNTIYF; DNA: TGTGCCAGCAGCGTAAAACCAACGACAGGGACGCTGGGAAACACCATATATTTT